Listed below are T cell receptor beta chains from one sample, sequenced in a study of T cell repertoires in cytomegalovirus infection. Using its own MiXCR run on the reads, TCRdb lists one record per CDR3 protein. Of 680,000 or so distinct CDR3 sequences listed, approximately 40% were seen once; the top ten hold about 2.8%. Sequencing input: PBMCs. These receptors were collected from a human donor in good health (CMV status not recorded). Some clones in this sample may be carry-over from other donors' samples. Each CDR3 is given with its conserved first and last residue. The order of the fields is clone size, J gene, V gene, D gene, CDR3 DNA, CDR3 protein. D genes are given only for firm matches. A row's size may be missing; if present it is once, few, many or a size class.

clone size: .; J gene: TRBJ2-3; V gene: TRBV19; D gene: TRBD2; CDR3 DNA: TGTGCCAGTAGTAGGCTAGCGGCAAACACAGATACGCAGTATTTT; CDR3 protein: CASSRLAANTDTQYF
clone size: .; J gene: TRBJ1-1; V gene: TRBV11-2; D gene: .; CDR3 DNA: TGTGCCAGCAGCTTGCGCTCTCAGGGGAGGGACACTGAAGCTTTCTTT; CDR3 protein: CASSLRSQGRDTEAFF
clone size: few; J gene: TRBJ2-7; V gene: TRBV28; D gene: .; CDR3 DNA: TGTGCCAGCAGTTTGAACCAGGGGGGCAACGAGCAGTACTTC; CDR3 protein: CASSLNQGGNEQYF
clone size: few; J gene: TRBJ2-1; V gene: TRBV6-2/TRBV6-3; D gene: .; CDR3 DNA: TGTGCCAGCAGTTACTCGACTCCCTACAATGAGCAGTTCTTC; CDR3 protein: CASSYSTPYNEQFF
clone size: .; J gene: TRBJ2-7; V gene: TRBV2; D gene: .; CDR3 DNA: TGTGCCAGCAGTGAGCAGGACAGATACGAGCAGTACTTC; CDR3 protein: CASSEQDRYEQYF
clone size: .; J gene: TRBJ2-3; V gene: TRBV15; D gene: TRBD2; CDR3 DNA: TGTGCCACCAGCAGAGCTAGCGGGAGAGAAGATACGCAGTATTTT; CDR3 protein: CATSRASGREDTQYF
clone size: .; J gene: TRBJ1-2; V gene: TRBV7-4; D gene: .; CDR3 DNA: TGTGCCAGCAGCTTAAGACAGGCAGACTACACCTTC; CDR3 protein: CASSLRQADYTF
clone size: .; J gene: TRBJ2-5; V gene: TRBV6-2/TRBV6-3; D gene: TRBD2; CDR3 DNA: TGTGCCAGCAGGACTAGCGGGAGCCGAGAGACCCAGTACTTC; CDR3 protein: CASRTSGSRETQYF
clone size: .; J gene: TRBJ2-5; V gene: TRBV9; D gene: .; CDR3 DNA: TGTGCCCGAAGCGCCTTTGGGACATCTCAAGAGCCCCAGTCCTTC; CDR3 protein: CARSAFGTSQEPQSF
clone size: .; J gene: TRBJ2-5; V gene: TRBV3-1; D gene: TRBD2; CDR3 DNA: TGTGCCAGCAGCCTGCTAGCGGGTTGGGAGGGGGGGACCCAGTACTTC; CDR3 protein: CASSLLAGWEGGTQYF
clone size: .; J gene: TRBJ1-2; V gene: TRBV12-3/TRBV12-4; D gene: TRBD1; CDR3 DNA: TGTGCCAGCAGTCCTTCAGGGGCAGGGGGCTTCTATGGCTACACCTTC; CDR3 protein: CASSPSGAGGFYGYTF
clone size: few; J gene: TRBJ2-5; V gene: TRBV7-3; D gene: .; CDR3 DNA: TGTGCCAGCAGCCTCTCTCTGGACCCTCAAGAGACCCAGTACTTC; CDR3 protein: CASSLSLDPQETQYF
clone size: .; J gene: TRBJ2-5; V gene: TRBV27; D gene: TRBD1; CDR3 DNA: TGTGCCAGCAGTCCGTCCCGGGACAGTGACCAGTACTTC; CDR3 protein: CASSPSRDSDQYF
clone size: .; J gene: TRBJ2-7; V gene: TRBV7-2; D gene: TRBD1; CDR3 DNA: TGTGCCAGCAGCTTAGGCCATATGTGGTTGGACAGGCACTCCTACGAGCAGTACTTC; CDR3 protein: CASSLGHMWLDRHSYEQYF
clone size: .; J gene: TRBJ1-1; V gene: TRBV30; D gene: .; CDR3 DNA: TGTGCCTGGAGCCTCCCCACAGAGACGAACACTGAAGCTTTCTTT; CDR3 protein: CAWSLPTETNTEAFF
clone size: few; J gene: TRBJ2-5; V gene: TRBV4-1; D gene: TRBD2; CDR3 DNA: TGCGCCAGCAGCCAAGATTCGGGACTAGCGGGGGTAGAGACCCAGTACTTC; CDR3 protein: CASSQDSGLAGVETQYF
clone size: .; J gene: TRBJ1-2; V gene: TRBV20-1; D gene: .; CDR3 DNA: TGCGGTGCTAGAGGGAGGACAGTTGACTATGGCTACACCTTC; CDR3 protein: CGARGRTVDYGYTF